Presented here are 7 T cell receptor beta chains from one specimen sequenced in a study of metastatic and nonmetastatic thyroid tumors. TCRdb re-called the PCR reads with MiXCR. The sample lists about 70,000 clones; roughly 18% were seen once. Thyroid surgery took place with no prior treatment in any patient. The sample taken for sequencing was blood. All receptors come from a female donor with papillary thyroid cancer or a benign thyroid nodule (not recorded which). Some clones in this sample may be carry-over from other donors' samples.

The CDR3 protein is CASSGDSGGARNEQFF. The CDR3 DNA is TGTGCCAGCAGTGGTGACTCAGGGGGCGCGAGGAATGAGCAGTTCTTC. The chain joins TRBV2 to TRBJ2-1, with 8 bases lining up with TRBD1. This CDR3 contains 16 residues. The V gene end was trimmed by 4 bases and the J gene end by 7 bases; junction bases not matched to a gene: 12. The V gene's germline CDR1 is SNHLY and CDR2 FYNNEI.

The CDR3 is CASSPRLAYTYEQYF. The CDR3 DNA is TGTGCCAGCAGCCCCCGACTAGCGTATACCTACGAGCAGTACTTC. This sequence joins TRBV4-2 and TRBJ2-7; 8 positions agree with TRBD2. In germline, CDR1 is LGHNA, CDR2 YNFKEQ. This CDR3 has 15 amino acids. V lost 4 bases and J lost 2; bases outside the gene matches: 7.

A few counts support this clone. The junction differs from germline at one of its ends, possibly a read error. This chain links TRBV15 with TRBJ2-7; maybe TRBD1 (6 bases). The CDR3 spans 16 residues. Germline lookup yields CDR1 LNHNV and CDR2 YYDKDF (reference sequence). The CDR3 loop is CATRRDGGARAYEQYF. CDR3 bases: TGTGCCACCAGAAGAGATGGGGGCGCTCGGGCATACGAGCAGTACTTC.

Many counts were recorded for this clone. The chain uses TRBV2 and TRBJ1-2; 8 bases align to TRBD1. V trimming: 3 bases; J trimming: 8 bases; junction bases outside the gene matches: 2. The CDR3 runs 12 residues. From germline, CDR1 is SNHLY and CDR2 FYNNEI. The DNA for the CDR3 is TGTGCCAGCAGTGACAGGGGGCGCGGCTACACCTTC. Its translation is CASSDRGRGYTF.

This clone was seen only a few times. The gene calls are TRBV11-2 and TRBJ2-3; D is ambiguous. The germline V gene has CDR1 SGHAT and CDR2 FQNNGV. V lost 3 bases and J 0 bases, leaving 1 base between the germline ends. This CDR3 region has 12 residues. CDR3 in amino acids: CASSLSTDTQYF. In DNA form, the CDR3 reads TGTGCCAGCAGCTTGAGCACAGATACGCAGTATTTT.

The CDR3 coding sequence is TGTGCCAGCAGTACGGCCCTAACTAGCGGGAGTATCGGGGAGCTGTTTTTT. It codes for CASSTALTSGSIGELFF. V and J are TRBV6-1 and TRBJ2-2, with 11 nucleotides matching TRBD2. V lost 5 bases, J lost 7 bases, and 12 bases stayed unmatched. Germline values: CDR1 MNHNS, CDR2 SASEGT. The CDR3 extends over 17 amino acids.

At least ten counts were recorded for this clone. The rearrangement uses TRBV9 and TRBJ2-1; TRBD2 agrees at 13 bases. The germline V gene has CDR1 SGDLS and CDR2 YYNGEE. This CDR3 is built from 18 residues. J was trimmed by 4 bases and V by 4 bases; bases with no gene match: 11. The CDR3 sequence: CASSRTPPGLAGYNEQFF. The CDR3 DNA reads TGTGCCAGCAGCAGAACCCCCCCGGGACTAGCGGGGTACAATGAGCAGTTCTTC.